This T cell receptor (beta chain) originates from a study of T-cell reconstitution after alpha-beta-depleted transplantation in children. The table lists this clonotype with a few counts. What it binds is not known. The TCRbeta library incorporated unique molecular identifiers. TCRdb called the PCR reads again in MiXCR, with one record for every CDR3 protein. The data contain fewer than 700,000 distinct CDR3 sequences, under 15% of them seen just once; the ten biggest clones take up around 2.2%. V lost 8 bases and J 4 bases, leaving 15 bases between the germline ends. The CDR3 runs to 14 residues. Germline assignment: CDR1 SGHTA and CDR2 FQGNSA. Study findings and constraints: Counts and diversity of T cells one year after transplant came mostly from newly produced T cells.

The sequence was collected from a male patient younger than 18 who had a stem cell transplant for acute myeloid leukemia, so the T cells may come from the graft donor. The genes are TRBV7-2 and TRBJ2-1, with D perhaps TRBD2 (5 bases). This material consisted of PBMCs, mostly from graft donor cells, taken 360 days after TCRalphabeta/CD19-depleted stem cell transplant. This CDR3 reads CASRRHSDYNEQFF. The CDR3 bases are TGTGCCAGCCGGAGGCATTCCGATTACAATGAGCAGTTCTTC.